What follows describes a single T cell receptor (beta chain). Its cognate antigen is unknown. The data are from a study of T cell responses to AZD1222 COVID-19 vaccine. Notes on the study in general: Females made up more of the donors, who were largely white British, and clonal diversity may have come out too low.

Sequenced by immunoSEQ multiplex PCR; TCRdb stores in-frame clones only, minus some. The sample lists more than 140,000 clones, around 88% seen once, with roughly 3.5% in the top ten. V gave up 3 bases and J gave up 2 bases, with 20 bases separating them. The CDR3 runs 17 residues. CDR1 is DFQATT, CDR2 SNEGSKA, per germline (reference sequence). The rearrangement links TRBV20-1 to TRBJ1-3; perhaps TRBD1 as D (5 bases). This TCR derives from an adult in good health. Material: peripheral blood, obtained on day 0 of MenACWY control vaccination. The CDR3 spells CSASGLPVGRPGNTIYF. CDR3 coding DNA: TGCAGTGCTAGTGGACTTCCGGTGGGGCGGCCTGGAAACACCATATATTTT.